The clone carrying this TCR beta chain has a count of ten or more. No antigen is known for it. The data derive from a study of response to subunit inactivated influenza vaccine. TCRdb passed the RT-PCR reads through MiXCR, listing each CDR3 protein once. The repertoire holds over 150,000 distinct CDR3 sequences, with around 9% as singletons. Study-wide points: Researchers suggested that each seasonal influenza vaccination recruits few new T cells.

V gave up 4 bases and J gave up 7 bases; unmatched junction bases: 6. The germline gives CDR1 MNHEY, CDR2 SMNVEV (reference sequence). This CDR3 is 16 amino acids long. Source: non-naive T cells sorted from PBMCs, taken on the day of vaccination. The source is a man in his forties or fifties who received an inactivated influenza vaccine. The V and J genes are TRBV27 and TRBJ2-1; TRBD2 matches 14 bases. CDR3 sequence reads: CASSSRGTSGSNEQFF. The DNA for the CDR3 is TGTGCCAGCAGTTCCCGGGGGACTAGCGGGAGTAATGAGCAGTTCTTC.